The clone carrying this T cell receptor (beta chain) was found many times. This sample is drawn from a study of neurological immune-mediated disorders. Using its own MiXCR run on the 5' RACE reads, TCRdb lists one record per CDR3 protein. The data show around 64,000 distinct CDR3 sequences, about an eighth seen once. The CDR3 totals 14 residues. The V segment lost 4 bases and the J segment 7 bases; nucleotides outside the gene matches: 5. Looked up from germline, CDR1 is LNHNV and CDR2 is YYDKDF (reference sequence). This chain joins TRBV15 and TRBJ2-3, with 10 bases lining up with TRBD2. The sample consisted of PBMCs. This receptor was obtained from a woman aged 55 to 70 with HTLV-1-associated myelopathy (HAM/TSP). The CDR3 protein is CATSISSGSNTQYF. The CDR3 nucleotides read TGTGCCACCAGCATTTCTAGCGGGAGTAATACGCAGTATTTT.